One sample yielded the 5 T cell receptor beta chains listed below, sequenced in a study of spatial heterogeneity in lung cancer. Overall study findings and caveats: Higher tumor mutation counts went along with higher counts of expanded intratumoral alpha and beta TCRs.

TCRdb re-called the 5' RACE reads through MiXCR, storing one row per CDR3 protein. The table lists 100,000 or so distinct CDR3 sequences, nearly 4.5% of them singletons, with over 20% in the top ten. The time point was: sample taken at primary tumor resection. Their antigens are not known. Source: lung tumor tissue, taken at surgery. Receptors originate from a male donor with early-stage non-small cell lung cancer.

This clonotype has just a few counts. V is TRBV20-1 and J is TRBJ2-1; 9 bases line up with TRBD2. From germline, CDR1 is DFQATT and CDR2 SNEGSKA (reference sequence). This CDR3 is 14 amino acids long. The junction had 8 bases not matched to a gene; V was cut back by 3 bases and J by 8 bases. This chain's CDR3 is CSASSSGRTDEQFF. CDR3 DNA sequence: TGCAGTGCTAGTTCGAGCGGGAGGACCGATGAGCAGTTCTTC.

This clonotype showed up many times. The chain carries TRBV5-5 and TRBJ2-1; TRBD2 might be the D (6 bases). The germline CDR1 and CDR2 sequences are SGHKS and YYEKEE (reference sequence). This CDR3 has 15 amino acids. Trimming removed 2 bases from V and 7 bases from J, with 16 bases in between. The CDR3 here is CASSFSGALVNEQFF. In DNA form, the CDR3 reads TGTGCCAGCAGCTTTAGCGGAGCCCTAGTGAATGAGCAGTTCTTC. Full variable domain (remainder filled in from reference TRBV5-5 and TRBJ2-1): DAGVTQSPTHLIKTRGQQVTLRCSPISGHKSVSWYQQVLGQGPQFIFQYYEKEERGRGNFPDRFSARQFPNYSSELNVNALLLGDSALYLCASSFSGALVNEQFFGPGTRLTVL.

This clonotype was recorded at least ten times. This sequence joins TRBV7-9 and TRBJ2-3; 10 bases are a match to TRBD1. CDR1 and CDR2 (germline): SEHNR, FQNEAQ (reference sequence). This CDR3 has 15 residues. Trimming cost V 5 bases and J 3 bases; bases outside gene matches: 5. CDR3 loop: CASSPDRGRTDTQYF. The CDR3 nucleotides read TGTGCCAGCAGCCCTGACAGGGGGCGGACAGATACGCAGTATTTT.

This clonotype was detected ten times or more. V usage is TRBV4-1 and J usage is TRBJ1-5, with D possibly matching TRBD1 (5 bases). Trimming removed 4 bases at V and 1 base at J, with 8 bases between. The germline V gene encodes CDR1 MGHRA and CDR2 YSYEKL. The length of the CDR3 is 14 residues. CDR3 sequence: CASSPRGSNQPQHF. In DNA, the CDR3 is TGCGCCAGCAGCCCAAGGGGAAGCAATCAGCCCCAGCATTTT.

This clonotype was seen ten or more times. J is TRBJ1-1 and V is TRBV5-1; 8 bases align to TRBD1. This CDR3 has 15 residues. Trimming took 4 bases from V and 5 from J; bases not matched to a gene: 10. CDR1 and CDR2 from the germline V gene are SGHRS and YFSETQ. The CDR3 nucleotides read TGCGCCAGCAGCAGCCCAGGGGGCCCCTCGACTGAAGCTTTCTTT. Its translation: CASSSPGGPSTEAFF.